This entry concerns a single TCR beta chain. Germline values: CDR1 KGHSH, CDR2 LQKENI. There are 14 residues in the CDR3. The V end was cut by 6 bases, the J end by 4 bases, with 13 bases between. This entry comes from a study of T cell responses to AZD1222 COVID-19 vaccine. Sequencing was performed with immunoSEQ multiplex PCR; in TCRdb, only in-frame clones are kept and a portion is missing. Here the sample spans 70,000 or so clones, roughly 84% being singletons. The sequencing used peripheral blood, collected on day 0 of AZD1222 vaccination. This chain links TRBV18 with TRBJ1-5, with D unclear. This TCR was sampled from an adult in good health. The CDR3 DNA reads TGTGCCAGCTCCCCCGGAGTGTTTAATCAGCCCCAGCATTTT. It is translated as CASSPGVFNQPQHF.